The TCR beta chain described here comes from a study of blood T cell repertoires in COVID-19. As for the study in general: Donors in the United States, Italy and Spain gave samples during acute or convalescent COVID-19. Sample material is recorded as cDNA or gDNA derived from T cells, B-cell-depleted T cells, or PBMCs.

Per the authors' pipeline: Scientists estimated how many nucleated cells there were by amplifying reference gene primers. Only in-frame clones appear in the TCRdb table, and some are missing; sequencing was by immunoSEQ multiplex PCR. The V and J calls and clone size are taken from that table; D and trimming were inferred from the DNA. The sample has around 250,000 clones; roughly 89% are singletons. Germline V gives CDR1 MNHNY, CDR2 SVGAGI (reference sequence). The CDR3 contains 16 residues. Trimming removed 4 bases at V and 1 base at J, with 16 bases between. Input material: peripheral blood. This sequence joins TRBV6-6 and TRBJ2-5; the D is unclear. This TCR came from a woman aged 40 to 55 who had recovered from COVID-19. CDR3 protein: CASSSRRPDIQETQYF. The CDR3 DNA sequence: TGTGCCAGCAGTTCACGCAGGCCAGACATCCAAGAGACCCAGTACTTC.